The 27 T cell receptor beta chains below come from one sample, sequenced in a study of T cell responses to AZD1222 COVID-19 vaccine. The data were produced by immunoSEQ multiplex PCR, yet TCRdb's version contains in-frame clones alone and is incomplete. The repertoire includes about 150,000 clones, roughly 88% of them detected once, and 5.4% sits in the top ten. Material: peripheral blood, obtained 28 days after the second dose of the MenACWY control vaccine. Receptors originate from an adult who received the MenACWY meningococcal vaccine as a control.

The chain uses TRBV21-1 and TRBJ1-1; TRBD1, the table's D call, was not compared with the DNA. TRBV21-1 is noted as a pseudogene. This CDR3 has 17 residues. CDR3 in amino acids: CASSLCEGATMNTEAFF. The CDR3 nucleotides are TGTGCCAGCAGCCTGTGTGAGGGGGCCACAATGAACACTGAAGCTTTCTTT.

The count of this clone is one. The chain uses TRBV3-1 (or the pseudogene TRBV3-2) and TRBJ1-1, with D maybe TRBD1 (5 bases). This CDR3 has 11 amino acids. The V gene's germline CDR1 is LGHDT and CDR2 YNNKEL (reference sequence). Trimming took off 10 bases at V and 7 bases at J, with 13 bases between the two ends. The CDR3 is CATFVGGEAFF. The CDR3 bases are TGTGCCACGTTTGTCGGGGGTGAAGCTTTCTTT.

This chain connects TRBV6-5 to TRBJ2-5; 7 bases line up with TRBD1. V shed 5 bases and J 4 bases; nucleotides not matched to a gene: 4. The CDR3 is made up of 13 amino acids. The germline V gene encodes CDR1 MNHEY and CDR2 SVGAGI. The CDR3 DNA reads TGTGCCAGCAGTCAGGGGGATGGAGAGACCCAGTACTTC. It encodes CASSQGDGETQYF.

This sequence joins TRBV7-2 and TRBJ2-7; 8 positions agree with TRBD2. The germline V gene encodes CDR1 SGHTA and CDR2 FQGNSA. The CDR3 has 14 residues. J was trimmed by 3 bases and V by 2 bases; bases with no gene match: 3. Written as DNA, the CDR3 is TGTGCCAGCAGCTTATTTAGCGGGAACTACGAGCAGTACTTC. Translation gives CASSLFSGNYEQYF. The complete variable domain, with remaining parts taken from reference TRBV7-2 and TRBJ2-7, reads GAGVSQSPSNKVTEKGKDVELRCDPISGHTALYWYRQSLGQGLEFLIYFQGNSAPDKSGLPSDRFSAERTGGSVSTLTIQRTQQEDSAVYLCASSLFSGNYEQYFGPGTRLTVT.

The V gene is TRBV27, the J gene TRBJ2-3, with TRBD1 matching over 9 bases. The CDR3 loop spans 14 amino acids. Germline CDR1 and CDR2: MNHEY and SMNVEV (reference sequence). Trimming at V came to 6 bases and at J to 7 bases, leaving 8 bases not matched to a gene. In DNA form, the CDR3 reads TGTGCCAGCAGCAGGGACAGGGTCACGAATACGCAGTATTTT. Translated: CASSRDRVTNTQYF.

This chain connects TRBV5-4 to TRBJ2-6; D remains unclear. Germline assignment: CDR1 SGHNT and CDR2 YYREEE (reference sequence). This CDR3 region has 14 residues. V lost 2 bases and J lost 0, with 3 bases in between. CDR3 residues: CASSLVSGANVLTF. Here the CDR3 DNA reads TGTGCCAGCAGCTTAGTCTCTGGGGCCAACGTCCTGACTTTC.

The CDR3 region is CASSPGQNEKLFF. CDR3 bases: TGTGCCAGCAGCCCCGGACAGAATGAAAAACTGTTTTTT. V gene TRBV5-4 combines with J gene TRBJ1-4; TRBD1 is a possible D gene (6 bases). Germline lookup yields CDR1 SGHNT and CDR2 YYREEE (reference sequence). The V and J ends lost 4 bases and 5 bases respectively, with 9 bases between them. The CDR3 sequence is 13 residues long.

The CDR3: CASSFHGASGETEAFF. The CDR3 region has the DNA TGTGCCAGCAGTTTCCACGGCGCCTCGGGGGAAACTGAAGCTTTCTTT. The chain employs TRBV28 and TRBJ1-1; TRBD1 might be the D (5 bases). The V and J ends lost 3 bases and 5 bases respectively, with 19 bases between them. The germline V gene encodes CDR1 MDHEN and CDR2 SYDVKM. The CDR3 covers 16 residues. The variable domain in full, completed from reference TRBV28 and TRBJ1-1, reads DVKVTQSSRYLVKRTGEKVFLECVQDMDHENMFWYRQDPGLGLRLIYFSYDVKMKEKGDIPEGYSVSREKKERFSLILESASTNQTSMYLCASSFHGASGETEAFFGQGTRLTVV.

Concerning this clone: A read error may produce the germline difference seen at one junction end. This chain links TRBV20-1 with TRBJ2-7; tentative D call: TRBD1 (5 bases). The germline gives CDR1 DFQATT, CDR2 SNEGSKA (reference sequence). CDR3 length: 11 amino acids. The CDR3, as DNA: TGCAGTGCTAGAGTAGAGACAGTTTTATGGTTC. Its protein is CSARVETVLWF.

The V and J genes are TRBV15 and TRBJ1-2, with D uncertain. V was shortened by 0 bases and J by 1 base, with 9 bases between the two germline ends. CDR3 length equals 15 residues. CDR1 and CDR2 from the germline V gene are LNHNV and YYDKDF (reference sequence). CDR3 DNA: TGTGCCACCAGCAGAGATGGACCTGTTAACTATGGCTACACCTTC. This codes for CATSRDGPVNYGYTF.

The rearrangement links TRBV7-9 to TRBJ2-1, with 7 positions matching TRBD1. V trimming: 7 bases; J trimming: 3 bases; junction bases outside the gene matches: 6. The CDR3 is 14 amino acids. Per the germline V gene, CDR1 is SEHNR and CDR2 is FQNEAQ (reference sequence). CDR3: CASTPGQSYNEQFF. CDR3 bases: TGTGCCAGCACACCGGGACAGAGCTACAATGAGCAGTTCTTC.

The chain has TRBV29-1 and TRBJ1-2, with 7 bases matching TRBD1. Per germline, CDR1 SQVTM and CDR2 ANQGSEA. V lost 4 bases and J lost 7; bases outside the gene matches: 12. This CDR3 is 14 amino acids long. The CDR3 spells CSVGKGAEVFGYTF. The DNA for the CDR3 is TGCAGCGTTGGAAAGGGGGCTGAGGTGTTTGGCTACACCTTC.

This clone showed up just once. The CDR3 sequence: CASSPTDGFYGYTF. Here the CDR3 DNA reads TGCGCCAGCAGCCCTACGGACGGGTTCTATGGCTACACCTTC. The rearrangement links TRBV5-1 to TRBJ1-2; D call uncertain. This CDR3 region has 14 residues. Per the germline V gene, CDR1 is SGHRS and CDR2 is YFSETQ. Trimming shortened V by 4 bases and J by 4 bases, and 14 bases separated the two germline ends.

This clone occurred once. V and J are TRBV11-2 and TRBJ2-7, with a tentative D call TRBD1 (5 bases). The CDR3 has 12 amino acids. CDR1 and CDR2 from the germline V gene are SGHAT and FQNNGV. With 4 bases removed from V and 4 bases from J, the gap between germline ends came to 8 bases. The CDR3 DNA reads TGTGCCAGCAGCTCTAGGGGTTACGAGCAGTACTTC. This gives the protein CASSSRGYEQYF.

The chain carries TRBV2 and TRBJ1-4; 9 bases fit TRBD1. Germline V CDR1 and CDR2: SNHLY, FYNNEI. Unmatched junction bases numbered 7, after V lost 8 bases and J lost 9 bases. This CDR3 has 13 residues. Here the CDR3 reads CASGRDREKKLFF. The CDR3 bases are TGTGCCAGCGGTCGGGACAGGGAGAAAAAACTGTTTTTT.

Only a few counts were recorded for this clone. The rearrangement uses TRBV5-1 and TRBJ2-5; 10 positions agree with TRBD2. The CDR3 loop spans 16 amino acids. J lost 5 bases, V lost 0 bases, and 7 bases had no gene match. Germline CDR1 SGHRS, CDR2 YFSETQ. CDR3 residues: CASSLEIAGGWETQYF. The CDR3 DNA reads as TGCGCCAGCAGCTTGGAAATAGCGGGAGGTTGGGAGACCCAGTACTTC.

The chain is built from TRBV6-5 and TRBJ1-1; D is unclear. This CDR3 comprises 15 residues. V lost 2 bases and J lost 3, with 13 bases in between. Per the germline V gene, CDR1 is MNHEY and CDR2 is SVGAGI. The CDR3 region has the DNA TGTGCCAGCAGTTACGGGTCCGGATGGGACACTGAAGCTTTCTTT. This translates into CASSYGSGWDTEAFF.

This clone showed up just once. The V gene is TRBV30, the J gene TRBJ1-5, with D perhaps TRBD1 (6 bases). Deletions cut 2 bases from V and 11 bases from J, with 16 bases between. The CDR3 contains 13 residues. The germline V gene encodes CDR1 GTSNPN and CDR2 SVGIG (reference sequence). CDR3 sequence (DNA): TGTGCCTGGAGTTATGGGGTTGAGGGGGCCCAGCATTTT. As protein: CAWSYGVEGAQHF.

This clone was counted once. The chain employs TRBV12-5 and TRBJ2-3; D ambiguous. Germline lookup yields CDR1 LGHNT and CDR2 FRNRAP. The CDR3 contains 13 residues. V lost 3 bases and J lost 4, with 8 bases in between. Here the CDR3 reads CASGLVAPDTQYF. CDR3 nucleotides: TGTGCTAGTGGTTTAGTGGCCCCAGATACGCAGTATTTT.

The rearrangement joins TRBV30 to TRBJ2-1; no clear D. V was pared by 0 bases and J by 10 bases, with 13 bases between. Germline CDR1 GTSNPN, CDR2 SVGIG (reference sequence). The CDR3 covers 13 residues. CDR3 in amino acids: CAWSVLGVVEQFF. The CDR3 DNA reads TGTGCCTGGAGTGTTTTGGGCGTAGTCGAGCAGTTCTTC.

This chain connects TRBV4-3 to TRBJ2-5; TRBD2 might be the D (6 bases). The CDR3 loop spans 13 amino acids. Trimming cost V 4 bases and J 2 bases, with 8 bases left between them. Germline V gives CDR1 LGHNA, CDR2 YSLEER. The CDR3 reads CASSRGLQETQYF. CDR3 sequence (DNA): TGCGCCAGCAGCCGGGGACTTCAAGAGACCCAGTACTTC.

The chain is built from TRBV11-3 and TRBJ1-4; unclear D gene. CDR1 and CDR2 from the germline V gene are SGHNT and YENEEA. This CDR3 spans 16 amino acids. Trimming pared 5 bases from V and 0 bases from J, leaving 13 bases between. The CDR3 protein is CASSPGRYATNEKLFF. CDR3 coding DNA: TGTGCCAGCAGCCCCGGACGATATGCAACTAATGAAAAACTGTTTTTT.

This clone has more than one count but fewer than ten. The V and J genes are TRBV5-4 and TRBJ1-6; D uncertain. This CDR3 is built from 14 residues. Trimming cost V 1 base and J 5 bases, with 7 bases left between them. CDR1 is SGHNT and CDR2 is YYREEE in the germline V gene (reference sequence). CDR3 sequence (DNA): TGTGCCAGCAGCTTGAACACGGATAATTCACCCCTCCACTTT. Translation: CASSLNTDNSPLHF.

This chain uses TRBV24-1 with TRBJ2-7, with D uncertain. Germline CDR1 reads KGHDR; CDR2 reads SFDVKD. The CDR3 length is 11 residues. Trimming shortened V by 0 bases and J by 5 bases, and 1 base separated the two germline ends. This CDR3 reads CATSDLDEQYF. DNA for the CDR3: TGTGCCACCAGTGATTTGGACGAGCAGTACTTC.

This clone turned up a few times. The rearrangement links TRBV28 to TRBJ1-6; D is perhaps TRBD1 (5 bases). CDR3 length: 14 amino acids. CDR1 and CDR2 (germline): MDHEN, SYDVKM. V was clipped by 6 bases and J by 6 bases, with 12 bases between them. CDR3 nucleotide sequence: TGTGCCAGCAGATCCGGGACTGCTAATTCACCCCTCCACTTT. Encoded protein: CASRSGTANSPLHF.

This chain joins TRBV7-2 and TRBJ1-2, with 8 positions matching TRBD1. Germline trimming cut 4 bases from V and 7 bases from J; bases unmatched to any gene: 8. Germline CDR1 SGHTA, CDR2 FQGNSA. The CDR3 totals 14 residues. The CDR3 DNA is TGTGCCAGCAGCTCAACAGGGGGGGCGAGTGGCTACACCTTC. Protein sequence: CASSSTGGASGYTF.

CDR3 DNA sequence: TGCGCCAGCAGCTCAGTCGGGCCCGGGACCTACAATGAGCAGTTCTTC. This encodes CASSSVGPGTYNEQFF. This chain links TRBV5-1 with TRBJ2-1, with D perhaps matching TRBD2 (5 bases). The CDR3 runs 16 residues. Germline CDR1 SGHRS, CDR2 YFSETQ. Between the trimmed V and J ends, which lost 3 bases and 2 bases, there was a span of 15 bases.